This record covers a single T cell receptor beta chain. This entry belongs to a study of blood T cell repertoires in COVID-19. The V segment lost 1 base and the J segment 4 bases; nucleotides outside the gene matches: 2. Looked up from germline, CDR1 is LGHNA and CDR2 is YSLEER. The CDR3 extends over 15 amino acids. Libraries were prepared by immunoSEQ multiplex PCR; TCRdb keeps only in-frame clonotypes and omits some of them. The sample lists hundreds of thousands of clones; more than 75% were seen once. Sequenced input: peripheral blood. The chain employs TRBV4-3 and TRBJ2-2; TRBD2 agrees at 8 bases. This sequence originates from an elderly man with acute or convalescent COVID-19. For the CDR3, the DNA is TGCGCCAGCAGCCAAGGTCTAGCGGGCACCGGGGAGCTGTTTTTT. As protein: CASSQGLAGTGELFF.